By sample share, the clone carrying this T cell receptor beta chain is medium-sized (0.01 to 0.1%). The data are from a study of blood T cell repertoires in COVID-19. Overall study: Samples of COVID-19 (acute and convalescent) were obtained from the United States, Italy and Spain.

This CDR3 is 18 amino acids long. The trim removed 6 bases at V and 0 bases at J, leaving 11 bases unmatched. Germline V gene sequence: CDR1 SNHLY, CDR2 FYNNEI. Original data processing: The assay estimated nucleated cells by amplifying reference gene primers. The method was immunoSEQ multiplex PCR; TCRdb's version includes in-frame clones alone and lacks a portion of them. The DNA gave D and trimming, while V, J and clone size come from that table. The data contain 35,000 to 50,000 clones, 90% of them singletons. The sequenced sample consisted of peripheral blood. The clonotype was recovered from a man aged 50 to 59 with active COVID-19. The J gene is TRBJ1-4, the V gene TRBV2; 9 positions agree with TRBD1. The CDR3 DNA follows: TGTGCCAGCAGCTCGGGACAGGGATACGACACAACTAATGAAAAACTGTTTTTT. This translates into CASSSGQGYDTTNEKLFF.